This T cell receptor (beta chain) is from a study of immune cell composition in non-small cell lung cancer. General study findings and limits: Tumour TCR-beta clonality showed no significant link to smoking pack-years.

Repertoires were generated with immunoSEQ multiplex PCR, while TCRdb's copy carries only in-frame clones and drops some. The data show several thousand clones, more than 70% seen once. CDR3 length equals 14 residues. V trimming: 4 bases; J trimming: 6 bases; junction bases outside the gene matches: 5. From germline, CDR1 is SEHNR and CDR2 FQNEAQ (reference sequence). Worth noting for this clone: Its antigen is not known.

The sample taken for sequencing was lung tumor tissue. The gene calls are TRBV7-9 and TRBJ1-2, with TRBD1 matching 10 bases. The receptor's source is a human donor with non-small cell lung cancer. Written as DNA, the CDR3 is TGTGCCAGCAGCTCCCCGGGACAGGGGCATGGCTACACCTTC. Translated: CASSSPGQGHGYTF.